The entry below describes one TCR beta chain. V shed 5 bases and J shed 1 base, with 13 bases lying between them. CDR1 and CDR2 (germline): SGHTA, FQGNSA. This CDR3 contains 15 residues. The data belong to a study of cytomegalovirus exposure and HLA in healthy donors. The PCR contained 60 Vbeta and 13 Jbeta primers. This table comes from immunoSEQ multiplex PCR, and its TCRdb copy is limited to in-frame clones, with some not included. The sample yields under 150,000 clones, 80% to 90% seen once. The material sequenced was PBMCs. The chain links TRBV7-2 to TRBJ2-3; D not certain. This receptor was obtained from a man between 45 and 60 years old in good health and CMV-seronegative. The CDR3 sequence is CASSPEVLGTDTQYF. The CDR3 DNA follows: TGTGCCAGCAGCCCCGAAGTATTAGGCACAGATACGCAGTATTTT.